This T cell receptor beta chain comes out of a study of PD-1 blockade in mismatch repair-deficient tumors. V lost 4 bases to trimming and J lost 1 base; unmatched junction nucleotides: 13. Germline assignment: CDR1 SGHTA and CDR2 FQGTGA. The CDR3 sequence is 18 residues long. Remarks on this clone: What it binds is unknown.

The study, taken as a whole, reports: After pembrolizumab, tumor-resident clones rose rapidly, then generally contracted before radiologic responses.

Produced via immunoSEQ multiplex PCR; TCRdb's table is partial and in-frame only. The sample holds fewer than 50,000 clones, 79% seen once. A few pembrolizumab responders had their TCRs sequenced. V and J are TRBV7-3 and TRBJ2-1, with TRBD2 identical over 7 bases. The sequence came from an adult with mismatch repair-deficient cancer. Material: peripheral blood, obtained 4 weeks after starting pembrolizumab. CDR3 region: CASSSEAGSLPSYNEQFF. DNA for the CDR3: TGTGCCAGCAGCTCCGAAGCGGGGAGTCTCCCTTCCTACAATGAGCAGTTCTTC. The full variable domain, its missing parts supplied by reference TRBV7-3 and TRBJ2-1, is GAGVSQTPSNKVTEKGKYVELRCDPISGHTALYWYRQSLGQGPEFLIYFQGTGAADDSGLPNDRFFAVRPEGSVSTLKIQRTERGDSAVYLCASSSEAGSLPSYNEQFFGPGTRLTVL.